Listed below are T cell receptor beta chains from one sample, sequenced in a study of T-cell reconstitution after alpha-beta-depleted transplantation in children. TCRdb reprocessed the PCR reads with MiXCR, giving one entry per CDR3 protein. This table has 90,000 to 100,000 distinct CDR3 sequences, around 22% appearing once. Specimen: PBMCs, collected before TCRalphabeta/CD19-depleted stem cell transplant. The receptors originated from a boy younger than 10 with acute lymphoblastic leukemia, due to receive a stem cell transplant. Each CDR3 is given without its conserved first and last residue. A D gene is named only where the DNA matches it firmly.

len: 13; d_gene: TRBD1; j_gene: TRBJ2-7; v_gene: TRBV12-3/TRBV12-4; CDR3aa: ASSLSGGVRYEQY
len: 13; d_gene: TRBD2; j_gene: TRBJ2-7; v_gene: TRBV7-9; CDR3aa: ASSAMGGSSYEQY
len: 11; d_gene: -; j_gene: TRBJ2-1; v_gene: TRBV6-1; CDR3aa: ASSVRGADEQF
len: 11; d_gene: -; j_gene: TRBJ2-3; v_gene: TRBV18; CDR3aa: ASSPTAEGSLY
len: 12; d_gene: -; j_gene: TRBJ2-7; v_gene: TRBV28; CDR3aa: ASSSYSYRDEQY
len: 16; d_gene: TRBD2; j_gene: TRBJ2-1; v_gene: TRBV9; CDR3aa: ASSPPALATSLGGEQF
len: 14; d_gene: -; j_gene: TRBJ2-1; v_gene: TRBV28; CDR3aa: ASSFQGRRSYNEQF
len: 11; d_gene: -; j_gene: TRBJ2-7; v_gene: TRBV18; CDR3aa: ASSLSDSREQY
len: 13; d_gene: TRBD2; j_gene: TRBJ2-1; v_gene: TRBV18; CDR3aa: ASSPSSGAYNEQF
len: 14; d_gene: TRBD2; j_gene: TRBJ2-1; v_gene: TRBV19; CDR3aa: ASSIDLRTSGNEQF
len: 13; d_gene: -; j_gene: TRBJ1-6; v_gene: TRBV3-1; CDR3aa: ASSPQGTKNSPLH